These T cell receptor beta chains were read from a single sample in a study of cytomegalovirus exposure and HLA in healthy donors. Repertoires were generated with immunoSEQ multiplex PCR, while TCRdb's copy carries only in-frame clones and drops some. Of 100,000 to 150,000 clones in the sample, around three quarters were seen once. Source material: PBMCs. The receptors shown here come from a female donor in good health and CMV-seronegative. CDR3s include the opening cysteine and the closing phenylalanine or tryptophan. Each record gives: CDR3 DNA, CDR3 protein, V gene, J gene, D gene, clone size. A D gene is named only where the DNA matches it firmly. Some rows mark clone size as missing; the rest say once, few, many or name a class of expanded clone.

cdr3_nt: TGTGCCAGCAGTGATATACTAGCGGGGGGGCCCTCCTACAATGAGCAGTTCTTC
cdr3_aa: CASSDILAGGPSYNEQFF
v_call: TRBV6-1
j_call: TRBJ2-1
d_call: TRBD2
clone_size: -

cdr3_nt: TGTGCCAGCAGCATCGGGACTAGCGGGGGTACAGATACGCAGTATTTT
cdr3_aa: CASSIGTSGGTDTQYF
v_call: TRBV13
j_call: TRBJ2-3
d_call: TRBD2
clone_size: -

cdr3_nt: TGTGCCGGCACCGGGACAGGGGATCAGCCCCAGCATTTT
cdr3_aa: CAGTGTGDQPQHF
v_call: TRBV19
j_call: TRBJ1-5
d_call: TRBD1
clone_size: -

cdr3_nt: TGCGCCAGCAGCTTGGCCGGGACAGTTCTCTACGAGCAGTACTTC
cdr3_aa: CASSLAGTVLYEQYF
v_call: TRBV5-1
j_call: TRBJ2-7
d_call: TRBD1
clone_size: -

cdr3_nt: TGCGCCAGCAGGTCAGGGCTTACCAACACCGGGGAGCTGTTTTTT
cdr3_aa: CASRSGLTNTGELFF
v_call: TRBV5-1
j_call: TRBJ2-2
d_call: -
clone_size: -

cdr3_nt: TGTGCCAGCAGCTTAGCTAACTGGGAGACCCAGTACTTC
cdr3_aa: CASSLANWETQYF
v_call: TRBV5-6
j_call: TRBJ2-5
d_call: -
clone_size: -

cdr3_nt: TGTGCCTGGAGTACCTCTAGGACAGCGAACACCGGGGAGCTGTTTTTT
cdr3_aa: CAWSTSRTANTGELFF
v_call: TRBV30
j_call: TRBJ2-2
d_call: -
clone_size: -

cdr3_nt: TGTGCCAGCGCTTCGGGACTAGCGGGAGACGATGAGCAGTTCTTC
cdr3_aa: CASASGLAGDDEQFF
v_call: TRBV6-6
j_call: TRBJ2-1
d_call: TRBD2
clone_size: -

cdr3_nt: TGTGCCTGGAGTGTCGTGGGGGGAGACGAGCAGTACTTC
cdr3_aa: CAWSVVGGDEQYF
v_call: TRBV30
j_call: TRBJ2-7
d_call: -
clone_size: once

cdr3_nt: TGTGCCAGCAGTCCGCAGGCCGACACCGGGGAGCTGTTTTTT
cdr3_aa: CASSPQADTGELFF
v_call: TRBV7-9
j_call: TRBJ2-2
d_call: -
clone_size: -

cdr3_nt: TGTGCCAGCAGCTTAGCGCAGGGTCCCACTGAAGCTTTCTTT
cdr3_aa: CASSLAQGPTEAFF
v_call: TRBV7-8
j_call: TRBJ1-1
d_call: -
clone_size: -

cdr3_nt: TGTGCCAGCGGCAGGGACAGGAGGTCCTACGAGCAGTACTTC
cdr3_aa: CASGRDRRSYEQYF
v_call: TRBV19
j_call: TRBJ2-7
d_call: TRBD1
clone_size: -

cdr3_nt: TGTGCCAGCAGCTTAGACGGGGGGCGCGGCTACACCTTC
cdr3_aa: CASSLDGGRGYTF
v_call: TRBV7-6
j_call: TRBJ1-2
d_call: -
clone_size: -

cdr3_nt: TGTGCCAGCAGCGTGGGGCTCGGGGGGGGGCGCCAAGAGACCCAGTACTTC
cdr3_aa: CASSVGLGGGRQETQYF
v_call: TRBV9
j_call: TRBJ2-5
d_call: TRBD2
clone_size: -

cdr3_nt: TGTGCCAGCAGACCGACAGGGTCGGCCACCGGGGAGCTGTTTTTT
cdr3_aa: CASRPTGSATGELFF
v_call: TRBV7-6
j_call: TRBJ2-2
d_call: TRBD1
clone_size: -

cdr3_nt: TGTGCCAGCAGTGTTGAGGGACTAGGCTCTAATGAGCAGTTCTTC
cdr3_aa: CASSVEGLGSNEQFF
v_call: TRBV6-4
j_call: TRBJ2-1
d_call: TRBD2
clone_size: few

cdr3_nt: TGTGCCAGTAGTATGTCAGCTCTTCCGGGAGGGTTCTACGAGCAGTACTTC
cdr3_aa: CASSMSALPGGFYEQYF
v_call: TRBV19
j_call: TRBJ2-7
d_call: TRBD2
clone_size: -

cdr3_nt: TGTGCCAGCAGCCTGGGCGATTATCAGCCCCAGCATTTT
cdr3_aa: CASSLGDYQPQHF
v_call: TRBV7-9
j_call: TRBJ1-5
d_call: -
clone_size: -

cdr3_nt: TGTGCCAGCAGTTACTCAGGAGGGTCGCAGACCCAGTACTTC
cdr3_aa: CASSYSGGSQTQYF
v_call: TRBV6-5
j_call: TRBJ2-5
d_call: -
clone_size: -

cdr3_nt: TGTGCCAGCAGTTTACCCGGGGGGGGGAACACTGAAGCTTTCTTT
cdr3_aa: CASSLPGGGNTEAFF
v_call: TRBV28
j_call: TRBJ1-1
d_call: -
clone_size: few

cdr3_nt: TGTGCCAGCAGCTCCCGTGGGAGGAACGGGGAGCTGTTTTTT
cdr3_aa: CASSSRGRNGELFF
v_call: TRBV11-2
j_call: TRBJ2-2
d_call: -
clone_size: few

cdr3_nt: TGTGCCAGTAGTTCTAGCGGTTACTCTGGGGCCAACGGCCTGACTTTC
cdr3_aa: CASSSSGYSGANGLTF
v_call: TRBV19
j_call: TRBJ2-6
d_call: TRBD2
clone_size: -

cdr3_nt: TGTGCCAGCAGTCGGGGGAGGGGGGCTAATGAAAAACTGTTTTTT
cdr3_aa: CASSRGRGANEKLFF
v_call: TRBV28
j_call: TRBJ1-4
d_call: -
clone_size: -

cdr3_nt: TGTGCCAGCAGCGGCCGGGACTACCTCGCCGAGCAGTACTTC
cdr3_aa: CASSGRDYLAEQYF
v_call: TRBV14
j_call: TRBJ2-7
d_call: TRBD2
clone_size: once

cdr3_nt: TGTGCCAGCAGCTTAGAGGGGACAGTACAAGAGACCCAGTACTTC
cdr3_aa: CASSLEGTVQETQYF
v_call: TRBV7-9
j_call: TRBJ2-5
d_call: TRBD1
clone_size: -

cdr3_nt: TGTGCCAGCATCCCCCCAGGACAGGGGAACACTGAAGCTTTCTTT
cdr3_aa: CASIPPGQGNTEAFF
v_call: TRBV6-1
j_call: TRBJ1-1
d_call: TRBD1
clone_size: -

cdr3_nt: TGCAGCGGAAAGAGCTCTGGAAACACCATATATTTT
cdr3_aa: CSGKSSGNTIYF
v_call: TRBV29-1
j_call: TRBJ1-3
d_call: -
clone_size: -

cdr3_nt: TGTGCCAGCAGTGAAATGGGGCAAATGAACACTGAAGCTTTCTTT
cdr3_aa: CASSEMGQMNTEAFF
v_call: TRBV6-1
j_call: TRBJ1-1
d_call: -
clone_size: -

cdr3_nt: TGTGCCAGCAGCGCACGACAGGGGGAAGCAGATACGCAGTATTTT
cdr3_aa: CASSARQGEADTQYF
v_call: TRBV9
j_call: TRBJ2-3
d_call: TRBD1
clone_size: -

cdr3_nt: TGTGCCAGCAGAGAGGACAGGGTCACTGAAGCTTTCTTT
cdr3_aa: CASREDRVTEAFF
v_call: TRBV2
j_call: TRBJ1-1
d_call: TRBD1
clone_size: -

cdr3_nt: TGTGCCAGTAGCTTCCCTAGGGGAGATACGCAGTATTTT
cdr3_aa: CASSFPRGDTQYF
v_call: TRBV7-9
j_call: TRBJ2-3
d_call: -
clone_size: -

cdr3_nt: TGTGCCAGCAGCCGCCGGGACTACGATGAGCAGTTCTTC
cdr3_aa: CASSRRDYDEQFF
v_call: TRBV6-5
j_call: TRBJ2-1
d_call: TRBD2
clone_size: -

cdr3_nt: TGTGCCAGCAGTTTCACCGCCGGTCCACGGGGTTCACCCCTCCACTTT
cdr3_aa: CASSFTAGPRGSPLHF
v_call: TRBV27
j_call: TRBJ1-6
d_call: -
clone_size: -

cdr3_nt: TGTGCCAGCAGCTCCCGGGGGGGCAGGAACACAGATACGCAGTATTTT
cdr3_aa: CASSSRGGRNTDTQYF
v_call: TRBV7-9
j_call: TRBJ2-3
d_call: TRBD2
clone_size: -

cdr3_nt: TGTGCCAGCAGCCAAGGGCCCCGGAACAGCTGGCAGTACTTC
cdr3_aa: CASSQGPRNSWQYF
v_call: TRBV14
j_call: TRBJ2-5
d_call: -
clone_size: -

cdr3_nt: TGTGCCAGCTCACCAAGGTCGGGGGGCAATGAGCAGTTCTTC
cdr3_aa: CASSPRSGGNEQFF
v_call: TRBV18
j_call: TRBJ2-1
d_call: TRBD2
clone_size: -

cdr3_nt: TGTGCCAGCACAGGGTTGTCCCTCGAGCAGTTCTTC
cdr3_aa: CASTGLSLEQFF
v_call: TRBV4-2
j_call: TRBJ2-1
d_call: -
clone_size: -

cdr3_nt: TGTGCCAGCAGTCTGGCAGGGCGCTTGGACGAGCAGTACTTC
cdr3_aa: CASSLAGRLDEQYF
v_call: TRBV7-9
j_call: TRBJ2-7
d_call: -
clone_size: -

cdr3_nt: TGTGCCAGCAGCCAGCGACTAGCGGGAAATGAGCAGTTCTTC
cdr3_aa: CASSQRLAGNEQFF
v_call: TRBV4-2
j_call: TRBJ2-1
d_call: TRBD2
clone_size: -

cdr3_nt: TGTGCCAGCAGTACACAGGGGAGCACAGATACGCAGTATTTT
cdr3_aa: CASSTQGSTDTQYF
v_call: TRBV6-4
j_call: TRBJ2-3
d_call: TRBD1
clone_size: -